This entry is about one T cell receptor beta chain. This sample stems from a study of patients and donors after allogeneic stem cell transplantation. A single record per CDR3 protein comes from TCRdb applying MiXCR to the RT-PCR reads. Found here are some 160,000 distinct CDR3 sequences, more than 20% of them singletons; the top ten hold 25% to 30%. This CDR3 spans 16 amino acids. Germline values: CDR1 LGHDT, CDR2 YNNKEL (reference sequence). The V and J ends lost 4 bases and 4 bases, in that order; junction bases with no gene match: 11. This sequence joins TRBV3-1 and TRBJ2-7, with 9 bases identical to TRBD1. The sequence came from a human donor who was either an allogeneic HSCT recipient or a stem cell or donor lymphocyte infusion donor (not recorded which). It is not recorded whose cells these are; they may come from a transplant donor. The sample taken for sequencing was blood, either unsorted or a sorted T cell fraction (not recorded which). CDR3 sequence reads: CASSPLLGDRDYEQYF. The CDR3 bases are TGTGCCAGCAGCCCACTCCTTGGGGACAGGGATTACGAGCAGTACTTC.